This T cell receptor (beta chain) was retrieved from a study of blood T cell repertoires in COVID-19. Background on the study: Spain, Italy and the United States supplied samples that represented acute and convalescent COVID-19.

The repertoire was sequenced with immunoSEQ multiplex PCR; TCRdb's copy has only in-frame clones and lacks some. Here the sample spans about 270,000 clones, roughly 86% being singletons. This CDR3 contains 15 residues. Germline lookup yields CDR1 SGHRS and CDR2 YFSETQ. After removal of 5 bases from V and 7 bases from J, the junction contained 8 bases not matched to a gene. Sample: peripheral blood. The rearrangement joins TRBV5-1 to TRBJ2-1, with TRBD2 matching over 11 bases. The clonotype comes from a woman older than 75 with COVID-19, enrolled during active disease. As DNA, the CDR3 is TGCGCCAGCAGTTTACTAGCGGGGGCGGGTAATGAGCAGTTCTTC. Amino acids: CASSLLAGAGNEQFF. The full variable domain, its missing parts supplied by reference TRBV5-1 and TRBJ2-1, is KAGVTQTPRYLIKTRGQQVTLSCSPISGHRSVSWYQQTPGQGLQFLFEYFSETQRNKGNFPGRFSGRQFSNSRSEMNVSTLELGDSALYLCASSLLAGAGNEQFFGPGTRLTVL.